These 22 T cell receptor beta chains came from one sample sequenced in a study of chemoradiotherapy in HPV16-positive cancers. Generated by immunoSEQ multiplex PCR, the TCRdb table keeps only in-frame clones and is missing some. The table records about 1,300 clones, approximately 80% of them present only once. The sample in question was tumor tissue, obtained from a patient who underwent chemoradiotherapy. The origin of the receptors is a human donor with HPV-associated anogenital cancer.

The chain links TRBV18 to TRBJ2-3, with D uncertain. Germline lookup yields CDR1 KGHSH and CDR2 LQKENI. V lost 3 bases, J lost 2 bases, and 12 bases lay in between. This CDR3 has 15 residues. The CDR3 is CASSPSSYYTDTQYF. The CDR3 DNA reads TGTGCCAGCTCACCCAGCAGCTACTACACAGATACGCAGTATTTT.

The DNA for the CDR3 is TGTGCCAGCAGCTTCTCGACCATCAATGAGCAGTTCTTC. This translates into CASSFSTINEQFF. This chain uses TRBV5-5 with TRBJ2-1; no definite D call. The germline V gene encodes CDR1 SGHKS and CDR2 YYEKEE (reference sequence). Trimming removed 2 bases at V and 6 bases at J, with 9 bases between. The CDR3 is 13 residues long.

The CDR3 here is CASSPRQGLSYEQYF. The DNA of the CDR3 is TGTGCCAGCAGCCCAAGACAGGGACTCTCCTACGAGCAGTACTTC. The rearrangement joins TRBV7-2 to TRBJ2-7; weak D call: TRBD1 (7 bases). CDR3 length: 15 amino acids. Trimming took 5 bases from V and 0 from J, leaving 14 bases between them. The germline CDR1 and CDR2 sequences are SGHTA and FQGNSA.

V usage is TRBV5-4 and J usage is TRBJ2-1, with 10 bases that match TRBD2. Germline CDR1 and CDR2: SGHNT and YYREEE (reference sequence). V gave up 4 bases and J gave up 4 bases; unmatched junction bases: 5. This CDR3 region has 15 residues. The CDR3 reads CASSPSGGHYNEQFF. Here the CDR3 DNA reads TGTGCCAGCAGCCCTAGCGGGGGTCATTACAATGAGCAGTTCTTC.

The chain employs TRBV5-1 and TRBJ2-5; D is perhaps TRBD1 or TRBD2 (5 bases each). The ends were cut back, 2 bases at V and 5 bases at J, with 10 bases in the middle. The germline V gene has CDR1 SGHRS and CDR2 YFSETQ. This CDR3 has 13 amino acids. The CDR3 DNA follows: TGCGCCAGCAGCTTTTGGGGCGGGGAGACCCAGTACTTC. Its protein is CASSFWGGETQYF. The entire variable domain, with the rest obtained from reference TRBV5-1 and TRBJ2-5, is as follows: KAGVTQTPRYLIKTRGQQVTLSCSPISGHRSVSWYQQTPGQGLQFLFEYFSETQRNKGNFPGRFSGRQFSNSRSEMNVSTLELGDSALYLCASSFWGGETQYFGPGTRLLVL.

With respect to this clone: One end of the junction fails to match germline, which may point to a read error. The rearrangement links TRBV6-1 to TRBJ1-1, with a possible D match to TRBD1 (6 bases). From germline, CDR1 is MNHNS and CDR2 SASEGT. The CDR3 totals 18 residues. CDR3 protein: CASSDVGHTILGNPEAFF. CDR3 DNA sequence: TGTGCCAGCAGTGACGTGGGACACACAATTTTGGGGAACCCTGAAGCTTTCTTT.

The chain recombines TRBV7-6 with TRBJ1-1; D gene uncertain. Germline values: CDR1 SGHVS, CDR2 FNYEAQ. V was shortened by 4 bases and J by 1 base, with 7 bases between the two germline ends. The length of the CDR3 is 13 residues. This CDR3 reads CASSSDSNTEAFF. DNA of the CDR3: TGTGCCAGCAGCTCAGATTCGAACACTGAAGCTTTCTTT.

The sample holds one count of this clone. The chain is built from TRBV4-3 and TRBJ2-5; 9 nucleotides line up with TRBD1. V shed 3 bases and J 5 bases; nucleotides not matched to a gene: 7. The CDR3 runs to 15 residues. Germline V gene data show CDR1 as LGHNA and CDR2 as YSLEER. In nucleotides, the CDR3 is TGCGCCAGCAGCCAGGGAAGGACAGGGGTCGAGACCCAGTACTTC. It translates to CASSQGRTGVETQYF.

This clone was detected a few times. The chain employs TRBV25-1 and TRBJ2-2, with TRBD2 matching over 7 bases. CDR3 size: 15 residues. V lost 3 bases, J lost 3 bases, and 4 bases stayed unmatched. CDR1 is MGHDK, CDR2 SYGVNS, per germline. DNA of the CDR3: TGTGCCAGCAGTGATGCAGGGAGGGACACCGGGGAGCTGTTTTTT. This gives the protein CASSDAGRDTGELFF.

The V gene is TRBV7-9, the J gene TRBJ2-6; D might be TRBD2 (5 bases). The CDR3 sequence is 16 residues long. Germline V CDR1 and CDR2: SEHNR, FQNEAQ (reference sequence). With 5 bases removed from V and 0 bases from J, the gap between germline ends came to 11 bases. The DNA for the CDR3 is TGTGCCAGCAGCCGCGTTGCGGGCTCTGGGGCCAACGTCCTGACTTTC. As protein: CASSRVAGSGANVLTF.

This chain connects TRBV5-6 to TRBJ1-2; weak D call: TRBD1 (5 bases). The CDR3 length is 16 residues. The germline V and J ends were trimmed by 2 bases and 4 bases, with 18 bases remaining between them. CDR1 SGHDT and CDR2 YYEEEE come from the germline V gene. The CDR3 region is CASSFLGGRFGYGYTF. Written as DNA, the CDR3 is TGTGCCAGCAGCTTTCTCGGGGGGAGGTTCGGCTATGGCTACACCTTC.

The J gene is TRBJ1-4, the V gene TRBV18, with a tentative D call TRBD1 (5 bases). Trimming shortened V by 3 bases and J by 3 bases, and 8 bases separated the two germline ends. This CDR3 has 14 amino acids. CDR1 and CDR2 from the germline V gene are KGHSH and LQKENI. CDR3 sequence: CASSPGTSNEKLFF. The CDR3 nucleotides are TGTGCCAGCTCACCCGGGACCTCTAATGAAAAACTGTTTTTT.

The V call is TRBV5-1, the J call TRBJ2-2; 8 nucleotides line up with TRBD1. This CDR3 is built from 14 residues. The germline CDR1 and CDR2 sequences are SGHRS and YFSETQ. The J segment lost 3 bases and the V segment lost 2 bases, leaving 0 bases of the junction unmatched. In DNA form, the CDR3 reads TGCGCCAGCAGCTTACAGGGGGACACCGGGGAGCTGTTTTTT. It specifies CASSLQGDTGELFF.

The chain couples TRBV5-4 to TRBJ1-1, with D uncertain. The V and J ends lost 1 base and 1 base respectively, with 8 bases between them. The CDR3 consists of 14 residues. Germline CDR1 reads SGHNT; CDR2 reads YYREEE (reference sequence). The CDR3 protein is CASSLFVPNTEAFF. The CDR3 DNA follows: TGTGCCAGCAGCTTGTTCGTCCCGAACACTGAAGCTTTCTTT.

The chain joins TRBV5-6 to TRBJ1-2; D is undetermined. The CDR3 spans 15 residues. V was shortened by 2 bases and J by 3 bases, with 14 bases between the two germline ends. CDR1 is SGHDT, CDR2 YYEEEE, per germline. The CDR3 is CASSFKNGPYYGYTF. In DNA, the CDR3 is TGTGCCAGCAGCTTTAAAAACGGGCCCTACTATGGCTACACCTTC.

The chain couples TRBV7-3 to TRBJ1-1; 7 nucleotides align to TRBD1. Germline V CDR1 and CDR2: SGHTA, FQGTGA. This CDR3 has 14 residues. The J segment lost 5 bases and the V segment lost 2 bases, leaving 5 bases of the junction unmatched. CDR3 coding DNA: TGTGCCAGCAGCTTACAGGGGGGTCGGACTGAAGCTTTCTTT. Translating it yields CASSLQGGRTEAFF.

The chain combines TRBV7-7 with TRBJ2-6; no firm D call. Germline-derived CDR1 and CDR2 are SSHAT and FNYEAQ (reference sequence). The length of the CDR3 is 18 residues. V was trimmed by 3 bases and J by 5 bases, leaving 20 bases between them. The CDR3 DNA follows: TGTGCCAGCAGCTTGGGGTCAGTGCCACAAAGTCGGGCCAACGTCCTGACTTTC. Residues: CASSLGSVPQSRANVLTF.

The chain combines TRBV18 with TRBJ2-1; TRBD1 matches at 8 bases. Germline loops: CDR1 KGHSH, CDR2 LQKENI. J gave up 6 bases and V 2 bases, and 3 bases lay outside the gene matches. CDR3 length equals 14 residues. CDR3 protein: CASSPGTGGNEQFF. CDR3 DNA sequence: TGTGCCAGCTCACCAGGCACAGGGGGCAATGAGCAGTTCTTC.

The chain employs TRBV29-1 and TRBJ2-3; D remains unclear. The germline V gene encodes CDR1 SQVTM and CDR2 ANQGSEA. The CDR3 totals 10 residues. This CDR3 is CMGSTDTQYF. The CDR3 coding sequence is TGCATGGGGAGCACAGATACGCAGTATTTT.

V is TRBV28 and J is TRBJ1-5; no clear D. Germline lookup yields CDR1 MDHEN and CDR2 SYDVKM. The V end was cut by 7 bases, the J end by 0 bases, with 4 bases between. The CDR3 has 12 amino acids. This CDR3 is CASKASNQPQHF. The DNA for the CDR3 is TGTGCCAGCAAAGCTAGCAATCAGCCCCAGCATTTT. Filled out from reference TRBV28 and TRBJ1-5, the complete variable domain reads DVKVTQSSRYLVKRTGEKVFLECVQDMDHENMFWYRQDPGLGLRLIYFSYDVKMKEKGDIPEGYSVSREKKERFSLILESASTNQTSMYLCASKASNQPQHFGDGTRLSIL.

For this clone: One junction end disagrees with the germline gene, perhaps due to a read error. The chain carries TRBV11-3 and TRBJ1-4; no clear D. This CDR3 contains 15 residues. Looked up from germline, CDR1 is SGHNT and CDR2 is YENEEA. CDR3 residues: CASSPRVEANEKLFF. The CDR3 DNA reads TGTGCCAGCAGCCCCCGAGTAGAGGCTAACGAAAAACTGTTTTTT.

The gene calls are TRBV6-5 and TRBJ1-1; D remains unclear. Trimming removed 6 bases from V and 0 bases from J, with 14 bases in between. Germline V gives CDR1 MNHEY, CDR2 SVGAGI. This CDR3 region has 15 residues. Here the CDR3 reads CASSRSPLLNTEAFF. DNA of the CDR3: TGTGCCAGCAGCCGAAGCCCATTACTGAACACTGAAGCTTTCTTT.